The 5 T cell receptor beta chains below come from one sample, sequenced in a study of shared clonotypes between healthy human individuals. The assay was immunoSEQ multiplex PCR, and TCRdb's table has in-frame clones only and misses some. This sample carries more than 2,000,000 clones, roughly nine tenths of them seen once, and the ten largest clones take around 0.15%. The sample comprised naive CD4+ T cells sorted from blood. The subset was: CD45RA+ positively selected. The source is a man between 18 and 29 years old in good health.

The CDR3 nucleotides read TGTGCCAGCAGCCCACTCGGGCAGGGCATTCTCTATGGCTACACCTTC. Translated, it gives CASSPLGQGILYGYTF. The J gene is TRBJ1-2, the V gene TRBV7-2; TRBD1 is a possible D gene (5 bases). Germline assignment: CDR1 SGHTA and CDR2 FQGNSA. This CDR3 contains 16 residues. Trimming stripped 5 bases from V and 4 bases from J, with 20 bases between.

V and J are TRBV7-9 and TRBJ2-7, with D unresolved. Germline V gives CDR1 SEHNR, CDR2 FQNEAQ (reference sequence). The CDR3 is 12 amino acids. V lost 6 bases, J lost 5 bases, and 11 bases lay in between. This CDR3 is CASSPRNHEQYF. The CDR3, as DNA: TGTGCCAGCAGTCCGAGGAACCACGAGCAGTACTTC.

The gene calls are TRBV5-6 and TRBJ1-6, with a possible D match to TRBD1 (6 bases). Germline V gene data show CDR1 as SGHDT and CDR2 as YYEEEE. Trimming took off 0 bases at V and 10 bases at J, with 23 bases between the two ends. This CDR3 comprises 18 residues. Here the CDR3 reads CASSLGEAGAGARSPLHF. The CDR3 nucleotides read TGTGCCAGCAGCTTGGGGGAGGCCGGAGCAGGGGCGCGATCACCCCTCCACTTT.

The chain uses TRBV13 and TRBJ2-2; the D gene is possibly TRBD2 (6 bases). CDR3 length equals 15 residues. CDR1 is PRHDT and CDR2 is FYEKMQ in the germline V gene (reference sequence). V was shortened by 5 bases and J by 6 bases, with 16 bases between the two germline ends. The CDR3, as DNA: TGTGCCAGCAGCGGGCGGGACCTAGGCGCCGGGGAGCTGTTTTTT. Protein sequence: CASSGRDLGAGELFF.

The J gene is TRBJ2-1, the V gene TRBV10-3; possible D gene TRBD2, 5 bases. This CDR3 comprises 15 residues. Germline-derived CDR1 and CDR2 are ENHRY and SYGVKD. The ends were cut back, 11 bases at V and 0 bases at J, with 17 bases in the middle. The CDR3 reads CAAREGGGSYNEQFF. The CDR3, as DNA: TGTGCCGCCCGGGAAGGCGGCGGCTCCTACAATGAGCAGTTCTTC.